Listed here are 29 T cell receptor beta chains from one sample, sequenced in a study of regulatory T cells in long-lasting Graves disease. Construction of TCR beta libraries relied on iRepertoire HTBI primers and on Arm-PCR targeting CDR3 regions. TCRdb itself ran the multiplex PCR reads through MiXCR, one entry per CDR3 protein. This table has 370,000 or so distinct CDR3 sequences, about 17% appearing once. Time point defined: newly diagnosed GD, antithyroid drugs for less than 3 months. Researchers made the TCR library from RNA that was extracted from PBMCs. These data are also associated with another study on T cells in Graves' hyperthyroidism and ophthalmopathy.

The sample was peripheral blood mononuclear cells (PBMCs), taken at new diagnosis, from a patient treated with antithyroid drugs. The receptors were gathered from a woman aged 18 to 35 with Graves disease.

This clonotype appeared many times. The chain has TRBV12-3 or TRBV12-4 and TRBJ2-1, with a tentative D call TRBD2 (5 bases). There are 16 residues in the CDR3. The germline V and J ends were trimmed by 3 bases and 2 bases, with 14 bases remaining between them. The CDR3 region has the DNA TGTGCCAGCAGTTTGGTAGGACTTATTCCCTACAATGAGCAGTTCTTC. It codes for CASSLVGLIPYNEQFF.

Many counts were recorded for this clonotype. The chain carries TRBV6-5 and TRBJ1-5, with D uncertain. CDR1 MNHEY and CDR2 SVGAGI come from the germline V gene. The germline V and J ends were trimmed by 3 bases and 0 bases, with 27 bases remaining between them. This CDR3 has 21 residues. The CDR3 coding sequence is TGTGCCAGCAGTTATATCGAACCTTTCCTGGGGTTAGGATATAGCAATCAGCCCCAGCATTTT. Protein sequence: CASSYIEPFLGLGYSNQPQHF.

As for this clonotype: This likely stems from a read error, as it lies one base from a far larger clone. This CDR3 fails to terminate in the conserved phenylalanine or tryptophan, so it likely reflects a read error. This chain connects TRBV11-3 to TRBJ2-1; D perhaps matches TRBD2 (6 bases). V was cut by 6 bases and J by 1 base, with 7 bases left in between. From germline, CDR1 is SGHNT and CDR2 YENEEA. The CDR3 spans 13 residues. CDR3 sequence (DNA): TGTGCCAGCAGTAGCGGTTCCTACAATGAGCAGTTCGTC. Translated: CASSSGSYNEQFV.

The chain couples TRBV2 to TRBJ2-5; TRBD2 agrees at 7 bases. Germline values: CDR1 SNHLY, CDR2 FYNNEI. The trim removed 6 bases at V and 4 bases at J, leaving 11 bases unmatched. The CDR3 totals 15 residues. The CDR3: CASRSPRASGETQYF. CDR3 coding DNA: TGTGCCAGCAGGTCTCCCAGGGCTAGCGGAGAGACCCAGTACTTC.

This clonotype was observed many times. The chain couples TRBV5-5 to TRBJ2-2, with 10 nucleotides matching TRBD2. The length of the CDR3 is 18 residues. The V gene's germline CDR1 is SGHKS and CDR2 YYEKEE (reference sequence). V trimming: 1 base; J trimming: 4 bases; junction bases outside the gene matches: 10. CDR3: CASSLYPSGRSVTGELFF. CDR3 bases: TGTGCCAGCAGCTTGTATCCTAGCGGGAGATCGGTCACCGGGGAGCTGTTTTTT.

This rearrangement joins TRBV20-1 to TRBJ2-1; TRBD2 matches 11 bases. The CDR3 has 16 residues. Germline values: CDR1 DFQATT, CDR2 SNEGSKA (reference sequence). V gave up 6 bases and J gave up 4 bases; unmatched junction bases: 11. The CDR3 loop reads CSAREDGLAGYNEQFF. In DNA form, the CDR3 reads TGCAGTGCGAGGGAGGATGGACTAGCGGGTTACAATGAGCAGTTCTTC.

The chain links TRBV6-2 or TRBV6-3 to TRBJ2-1; 14 bases are shared with TRBD2. V lost 6 bases to trimming and J lost 8 bases; unmatched junction nucleotides: 9. From germline, CDR1 is MNHEY and CDR2 SVGEGT. This CDR3 spans 16 amino acids. The DNA for the CDR3 is TGTGCCAGCAGCCCAGGGACTAGCGGGAGTGCGTATGAGCAGTTCTTC. Translating gives CASSPGTSGSAYEQFF.

At least ten counts were recorded for this clonotype. The chain joins TRBV18 to TRBJ2-3; TRBD1 matches at 7 bases. The CDR3 covers 13 residues. V lost 8 bases, J lost 2 bases, and 4 bases stayed unmatched. Germline lookup yields CDR1 KGHSH and CDR2 LQKENI. The CDR3 spells CASKGQVTDTQYF. The CDR3 DNA sequence: TGTGCCAGCAAAGGACAGGTCACAGATACGCAGTATTTT. The variable domain in full, with the rest retrieved from reference TRBV18 and TRBJ2-3, is NAGVMQNPRHLVRRRGQEARLRCSPMKGHSHVYWYRQLPEEGLKFMVYLQKENIIDESGMPKERFSAEFPKEGPSILRIQQVVRGDSAAYFCASKGQVTDTQYFGPGTRLTVL.

This clonotype was counted many times. V and J are TRBV28 and TRBJ2-7, with 10 bases lining up with TRBD1. V gave up 6 bases and J gave up 2 bases; unmatched junction bases: 1. Germline CDR1 MDHEN, CDR2 SYDVKM. The CDR3 extends over 13 amino acids. This CDR3 reads CASRGTGAYEQYF. The DNA for the CDR3 is TGTGCCAGCAGGGGGACAGGGGCCTACGAGCAGTACTTC. The full variable domain, with the rest looked up from reference TRBV28 and TRBJ2-7, is DVKVTQSSRYLVKRTGEKVFLECVQDMDHENMFWYRQDPGLGLRLIYFSYDVKMKEKGDIPEGYSVSREKKERFSLILESASTNQTSMYLCASRGTGAYEQYFGPGTRLTVT.

Worth noting for this clonotype: Given a much more abundant clone one base away, this may be a read error. The chain is built from TRBV28 and TRBJ1-2, with 7 bases aligning to TRBD1. The CDR3 contains 14 residues. V lost 8 bases, J lost 4 bases, and 10 bases stayed unmatched. Germline V CDR1 and CDR2: MDHEN, SYDVKM. CDR3 amino acids: CASGSSGTVYGYTF. Here the CDR3 DNA reads TGTGCCAGCGGTTCTTCCGGGACAGTCTATGGCTACACCTTC.

This clonotype was seen a few times. The chain carries TRBV6-2 or TRBV6-3 and TRBJ1-5; no reliable D call. The CDR3 sequence is 16 residues long. The germline V gene has CDR1 MNHEY and CDR2 SVGEGT. Between the trimmed V and J ends, which lost 1 base and 0 bases, there was a span of 10 bases. CDR3 bases: TGTGCCAGCAGTTACTTGAGCCTTGCTAGCAATCAGCCCCAGCATTTT. Its translation is CASSYLSLASNQPQHF.

This clonotype showed up many times. The rearrangement joins TRBV2 to TRBJ1-1; D not resolved. There are 13 residues in the CDR3. Germline-derived CDR1 and CDR2 are SNHLY and FYNNEI. Deletions cut 7 bases from V and 2 bases from J, with 11 bases between. The chain's CDR3 is CASNLQPNTEAFF. The CDR3 nucleotides are TGTGCCAGCAATTTACAGCCAAACACTGAAGCTTTCTTT.

V gene TRBV25-1 combines with J gene TRBJ1-1; no firm D call. Trimming took off 1 base at V and 1 base at J, with 4 bases between the two ends. CDR3 length: 13 residues. Germline V gives CDR1 MGHDK, CDR2 SYGVNS. The CDR3 protein is CASSESPNTEAFF. DNA of the CDR3: TGTGCCAGCAGTGAATCCCCGAACACTGAAGCTTTCTTT.

Concerning this clonotype: A much more abundant neighbour one base away suggests this may be a read error. The J gene is TRBJ2-7, the V gene TRBV20-1; tentative D call: TRBD1 (6 bases). The CDR3 spans 15 residues. CDR1 and CDR2 (germline): DFQATT, SNEGSKA (reference sequence). V was shortened by 6 bases and J by 0 bases, with 18 bases between the two germline ends. DNA of the CDR3: TGCAGTGCCCATCGCGGCGGACAGCGCTCCTACGAGCAGTACTTC. As protein: CSAHRGGQRSYEQYF.

This clonotype has at least ten counts. The V call is TRBV13, the J call TRBJ2-2; D gene uncertain. Trimming pared 5 bases from V and 4 bases from J, leaving 11 bases between. CDR1 is PRHDT and CDR2 is FYEKMQ in the germline V gene (reference sequence). The CDR3 totals 14 residues. The CDR3 DNA sequence: TGTGCCAGCAGCCCCCTGTTGGTCACCGGGGAGCTGTTTTTT. It codes for CASSPLLVTGELFF.

The chain employs TRBV28 and TRBJ2-3; D is undetermined. With 5 bases removed from V and 0 bases from J, the gap between germline ends came to 9 bases. Germline CDR1 reads MDHEN; CDR2 reads SYDVKM. This CDR3 is 14 amino acids long. The CDR3 protein is CASSVDTSTDTQYF. CDR3 coding DNA: TGTGCCAGCAGTGTCGACACTAGCACAGATACGCAGTATTTT.

The CDR3 loop reads CASSPGLNGYTF. The DNA for the CDR3 is TGTGCCAGCAGTCCGGGGCTAAACGGCTACACCTTC. This chain joins TRBV28 and TRBJ1-2; possibly TRBD1 for D (5 bases). V lost 5 bases and J 8 bases, leaving 12 bases between the germline ends. CDR1 and CDR2 from the germline V gene are MDHEN and SYDVKM. This CDR3 region has 12 residues.

This clonotype has ten or more counts. The chain carries TRBV5-1 and TRBJ2-6; 7 nucleotides agree with TRBD1. The CDR3 consists of 17 residues. Germline V CDR1 and CDR2: SGHRS, YFSETQ. Germline trimming cut 4 bases from V and 4 bases from J; bases unmatched to any gene: 11. The DNA of the CDR3 is TGCGCCAGCAGCCCTCGACAGGGCAGGGTCGGGGCCAACGTCCTGACTTTC. This translates into CASSPRQGRVGANVLTF.

This clonotype has more than one count but fewer than ten. This chain uses TRBV7-9 with TRBJ2-1, with TRBD1 identical over 8 bases. Trimming at V came to 4 bases and at J to 7 bases, leaving 12 bases not matched to a gene. Germline V gene sequence: CDR1 SEHNR, CDR2 FQNEAQ (reference sequence). This CDR3 spans 16 amino acids. The CDR3 sequence: CASSSRTGTFGNEQFF. CDR3 nucleotides: TGTGCCAGCAGCTCGCGGACAGGGACATTTGGTAATGAGCAGTTCTTC. Using reference TRBV7-9 and TRBJ2-1 for the parts outside the CDR3, the full variable domain is DTGVSQNPRHKITKRGQNVTFRCDPISEHNRLYWYRQTLGQGPEFLTYFQNEAQLEKSRLLSDRFSAERPKGSFSTLEIQRTEQGDSAMYLCASSSRTGTFGNEQFFGPGTRLTVL.

This clonotype was detected many times. V and J are TRBV6-1 and TRBJ2-7; TRBD2 matches 8 bases. V gave up 5 bases and J gave up 4 bases; unmatched junction bases: 13. The CDR3 sequence is 16 residues long. The germline CDR1 and CDR2 sequences are MNHNS and SASEGT. The CDR3 spells CASSPGAGGGLYEQYF. The CDR3 coding sequence is TGTGCCAGCAGTCCGGGGGCGGGGGGCGGGCTTTACGAGCAGTACTTC.

The rearrangement links TRBV19 to TRBJ1-4, with D unclear. Germline CDR1 and CDR2: LNHDA and SQIVND (reference sequence). V shed 9 bases and J shed 5 bases, with 31 bases lying between them. The CDR3 is 19 residues long. The CDR3 is CASAARATHQAGVNEKLFF. CDR3 bases: TGTGCCAGCGCAGCGAGGGCGACTCACCAGGCTGGAGTGAATGAAAAACTGTTTTTT.

Regarding this clonotype: An end of the junction does not agree with germline; a read error may underlie this. The rearrangement joins TRBV10-2 to TRBJ1-2; D remains ambiguous. This CDR3 contains 17 residues. CDR1 and CDR2 from the germline V gene are WSHSY and SAAADI. The CDR3 bases are TGTACCAGCAGTTACTTGCCAGTTACGGGAGAGGGCTATGGCTACACCTTC. Translated, it gives CTSSYLPVTGEGYGYTF.

This clonotype was counted many times. This chain links TRBV2 with TRBJ2-7, with D possibly TRBD1 on 5 matching bases. The CDR3 contains 15 residues. Trimming took 6 bases from V and 2 from J, leaving 17 bases between them. Germline V CDR1 and CDR2: SNHLY, FYNNEI. CDR3 sequence (DNA): TGTGCCAGCAGCCTAAGGGCAGGGATTACCTACGAGCAGTACTTC. It yields the protein CASSLRAGITYEQYF.

Many counts were recorded for this clonotype. The genes are TRBV3-1 and TRBJ2-2; the D is unclear. This CDR3 comprises 13 residues. Deletions cut 1 base from V and 5 bases from J, with 5 bases between. Germline loops: CDR1 LGHDT, CDR2 YNNKEL (reference sequence). The CDR3 here is CASSQASTGELFF. The CDR3 DNA is TGTGCCAGCAGCCAAGCTAGTACCGGGGAGCTGTTTTTT.

At least ten counts were recorded for this clonotype. The chain is built from TRBV27 and TRBJ2-1; D is uncertain. Germline-derived CDR1 and CDR2 are MNHEY and SMNVEV (reference sequence). The V end lost 6 bases, the J end lost 4 bases, and 13 bases lay between the germline ends. This CDR3 is built from 14 residues. Here the CDR3 reads CASRPPGPYNEQFF. CDR3 bases: TGTGCCAGCAGGCCGCCAGGTCCATACAATGAGCAGTTCTTC.

In this sample, this clonotype turned up many times. The V call is TRBV5-4, the J call TRBJ1-1; 7 bases are a match to TRBD1. This CDR3 is built from 15 residues. V lost 0 bases and J lost 1; bases outside the gene matches: 3. Germline V gene lookup returns CDR1 SGHNT and CDR2 YYREEE (reference sequence). The CDR3 nucleotides are TGTGCCAGCAGCTTGGGGGGGACAGCGAACACTGAAGCTTTCTTT. It codes for CASSLGGTANTEAFF. The entire variable domain, with the rest obtained from reference TRBV5-4 and TRBJ1-1, is as follows: ETGVTQSPTHLIKTRGQQVTLRCSSQSGHNTVSWYQQALGQGPQFIFQYYREEENGRGNFPPRFSGLQFPNYSSELNVNALELDDSALYLCASSLGGTANTEAFFGQGTRLTVV.

Here the CDR3 reads CASSFQNTDYGYTF. The DNA for the CDR3 is TGCGCCAGCAGCTTTCAGAACACAGACTATGGCTACACCTTC. V usage is TRBV5-1 and J usage is TRBJ1-2; D gene uncertain. The V end lost 2 bases, the J end lost 3 bases, and 11 bases lay between the germline ends. Per the germline V gene, CDR1 is SGHRS and CDR2 is YFSETQ. There are 14 residues in the CDR3.

This clonotype has a count of ten or more. The V gene is TRBV7-2, the J gene TRBJ2-3, with 12 positions matching TRBD2. The CDR3 runs 19 residues. Germline assignment: CDR1 SGHTA and CDR2 FQGNSA. Losses at the gene ends were 1 base for V and 7 bases for J; bases not matched to a gene: 15. CDR3 sequence reads: CASSLGFSGLAGGVNTQYF. In DNA, the CDR3 is TGTGCCAGCAGCTTAGGTTTTAGTGGGCTAGCGGGGGGGGTGAATACGCAGTATTTT.

This clonotype was observed at least ten times. The V and J genes are TRBV11-1 and TRBJ2-7, with a tentative D call TRBD1 (6 bases). CDR1 is SGHAT and CDR2 is FQDESV in the germline V gene (reference sequence). Trimming left V 6 bases short and J 2 bases short, with 14 bases between. CDR3 length equals 14 residues. The CDR3 nucleotides read TGTGCCAGCAGTATCACAGGGTTAACCTACGAGCAGTACTTC. Translation: CASSITGLTYEQYF.